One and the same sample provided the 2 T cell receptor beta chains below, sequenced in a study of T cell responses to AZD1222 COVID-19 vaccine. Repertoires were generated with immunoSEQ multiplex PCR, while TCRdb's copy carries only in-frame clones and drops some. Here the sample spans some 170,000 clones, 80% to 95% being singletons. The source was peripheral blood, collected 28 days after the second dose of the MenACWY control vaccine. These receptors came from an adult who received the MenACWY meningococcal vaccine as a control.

DNA for the CDR3: TGTGCCAGCTCACCCAGGGGTTCACCCCTCCACTTT. Encoded protein: CASSPRGSPLHF. The chain combines TRBV18 with TRBJ1-6; maybe TRBD1 (6 bases). Trimming cost V 3 bases and J 9 bases, with 6 bases left between them. The CDR3 runs 12 residues. CDR1 is KGHSH, CDR2 LQKENI, per germline. Complete variable domain (other parts from reference TRBV18 and TRBJ1-6): NAGVMQNPRHLVRRRGQEARLRCSPMKGHSHVYWYRQLPEEGLKFMVYLQKENIIDESGMPKERFSAEFPKEGPSILRIQQVVRGDSAAYFCASSPRGSPLHFGNGTRLTVT.

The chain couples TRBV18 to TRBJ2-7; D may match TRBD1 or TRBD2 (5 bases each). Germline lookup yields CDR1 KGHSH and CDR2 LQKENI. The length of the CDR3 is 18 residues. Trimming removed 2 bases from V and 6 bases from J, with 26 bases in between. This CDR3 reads CASSPIDVRGAATGEQYF. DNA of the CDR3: TGTGCCAGCTCACCAATTGACGTACGAGGGGCGGCTACGGGCGAGCAGTACTTC.